This T cell receptor beta chain derives from a study of blood T cells in healthy people across ages. Overall study context: Roughly one uniquely barcoded beta molecule per two T cells was captured.

Investigators took around 10 milliliters of peripheral blood from every donor. From germline, CDR1 is SNHLY and CDR2 FYNNEI. Trimming at V came to 4 bases and at J to 5 bases, leaving 6 bases not matched to a gene. The CDR3 spans 15 residues. Primers used in a second PCR of about 6 to 11 cycles were a sample-barcoded 5' primer and a J-beta primer mix. Each CDR3 protein gets one entry after TCRdb re-called the 5' RACE reads with MiXCR. The repertoire holds about 690,000 distinct CDR3 sequences, with about 43% as singletons. The receptor was isolated from a man of 80 years or more in good health. The sequencing input was blood. The J gene is TRBJ2-1, the V gene TRBV2, with TRBD1 matching over 9 bases. The chain's CDR3 is CASSVRTGANNEQFF. The CDR3 nucleotides are TGTGCCAGCAGTGTTAGGACAGGGGCCAACAATGAGCAGTTCTTC. Drawing the rest from reference TRBV2 and TRBJ2-1, the complete variable domain is EPEVTQTPSHQVTQMGQEVILRCVPISNHLYFYWYRQILGQKVEFLVSFYNNEISEKSEIFDDQFSVERPDGSNFTLKIRSTKLEDSAMYFCASSVRTGANNEQFFGPGTRLTVL.